The 9 T cell receptor beta chains listed next were all sequenced from one sample in a study of T-cell memory formation after mild COVID-19. TCRdb called the 5' RACE reads again in MiXCR, with one record for every CDR3 protein. In the table there are 300,000 to 400,000 distinct CDR3 sequences, 25% to 30% of which are singletons. Sequenced sample: PBMCs or a T cell subset sorted from them (not recorded which). These receptors came from an adult woman who had mild COVID-19 (a few samples of this study predate the infection). Cell type and time point are not known.

The rearrangement uses TRBV27 and TRBJ2-3; 7 bases line up with TRBD1. Trimming cost V 5 bases and J 7 bases; bases outside gene matches: 9. Germline CDR1 and CDR2: MNHEY and SMNVEV (reference sequence). CDR3 size: 14 residues. The CDR3 DNA reads TGTGCCAGCAGTAGTGGACAGGCGAGCTATACGCAGTATTTT. It codes for CASSSGQASYTQYF.

This clonotype showed up just a few times. The rearrangement links TRBV7-2 to TRBJ2-5; 8 bases are shared with TRBD2. CDR3 length: 14 residues. Trimming cost V 5 bases and J 11 bases; bases outside gene matches: 13. Germline lookup yields CDR1 SGHTA and CDR2 FQGNSA. CDR3 bases: TGTGCCAGCAGCCCTAGCGGGCTCCGCCAGGCACAGTACTTC. Its translation: CASSPSGLRQAQYF.

This clonotype turned up a few times. The chain is built from TRBV3-1 and TRBJ2-5, with 9 nucleotides matching TRBD2. After removal of 5 bases from V and 2 bases from J, the junction contained 3 bases not matched to a gene. Germline loops: CDR1 LGHDT, CDR2 YNNKEL (reference sequence). This CDR3 contains 14 residues. CDR3 residues: CASSTSGFQETQYF. As DNA, the CDR3 is TGTGCCAGCAGCACTAGCGGGTTTCAAGAGACCCAGTACTTC.

The sample holds many counts of this clonotype. CDR3 residues: CASSYRDRSTDTQYF. In nucleotides, the CDR3 is TGCGCCAGCAGCTACCGGGACAGGAGCACAGATACGCAGTATTTT. The chain joins TRBV5-1 to TRBJ2-3, with 8 bases lining up with TRBD1. Trimming took 3 bases from V and 0 from J; bases not matched to a gene: 3. Germline-derived CDR1 and CDR2 are SGHRS and YFSETQ. The CDR3 totals 15 residues.

This chain links TRBV5-6 with TRBJ2-1; D call uncertain. The CDR3 sequence is 16 residues long. The germline V gene encodes CDR1 SGHDT and CDR2 YYEEEE. With 4 bases removed from V and 1 base from J, the gap between germline ends came to 15 bases. The CDR3 sequence: CASSEPMTYSYNEQFF. Written as DNA, the CDR3 is TGTGCCAGCAGCGAACCTATGACTTATTCCTACAATGAGCAGTTCTTC. The whole variable domain, filled in from reference TRBV5-6 and TRBJ2-1, reads DAGVTQSPTHLIKTRGQQVTLRCSPKSGHDTVSWYQQALGQGPQFIFQYYEEEERQRGNFPDRFSGHQFPNYSSELNVNALLLGDSALYLCASSEPMTYSYNEQFFGPGTRLTVL.

The J gene is TRBJ1-2, the V gene TRBV5-4; D ambiguous. Germline-derived CDR1 and CDR2 are SGHNT and YYREEE (reference sequence). The ends were cut back, 4 bases at V and 8 bases at J, with 15 bases in the middle. This CDR3 is built from 13 residues. In nucleotides, the CDR3 is TGTGCCAGCAGCAGTCGGGCTCTTATGGGCTACACCTTC. Translation: CASSSRALMGYTF.

The chain carries TRBV5-6 and TRBJ2-7; 8 bases align to TRBD2. The V gene end was trimmed by 0 bases and the J gene end by 2 bases; junction bases not matched to a gene: 4. The CDR3 spans 15 residues. Germline CDR1 and CDR2: SGHDT and YYEEEE. In DNA form, the CDR3 reads TGTGCCAGCAGCTTGGCGGGGCGGGGGGCCTACGAGCAGTACTTC. This translates into CASSLAGRGAYEQYF.

This clonotype was found a few times. The CDR3 protein is CASSLLTSSGTYEQYF. The CDR3 DNA follows: TGTGCCAGCAGCCTACTAACTAGCTCCGGAACCTACGAGCAGTACTTC. J is TRBJ2-7 and V is TRBV7-9, with a tentative D call TRBD2 (6 bases). V shed 5 bases and J shed 2 bases, with 19 bases lying between them. The CDR3 has 16 amino acids. Germline loops: CDR1 SEHNR, CDR2 FQNEAQ (reference sequence).

This clonotype was detected a few times. V is TRBV4-3 and J is TRBJ1-4; tentative D call: TRBD1 (5 bases). This CDR3 has 15 amino acids. V was shortened by 1 base and J by 8 bases, with 14 bases between the two germline ends. Per the germline V gene, CDR1 is LGHNA and CDR2 is YSLEER. The CDR3 sequence is CASSQGGRVREKLFF. The CDR3 nucleotides read TGCGCCAGCAGCCAAGGAGGCAGGGTTCGCGAAAAACTGTTTTTT.